Listed here are 26 T cell receptor beta chains from one sample, sequenced in a study of blood T cell repertoires in COVID-19. Repertoires were generated with immunoSEQ multiplex PCR, while TCRdb's copy carries only in-frame clones and drops some. There are 100,000 to 150,000 clones in the sample; 84% occur only once, and less than 15% lies in the top ten. Sequenced: peripheral blood. These TCRs come from a woman aged 55-70 years with acute or convalescent COVID-19.

This sequence joins TRBV12-3 or TRBV12-4 and TRBJ2-1; perhaps TRBD2 as D (7 bases). The CDR3 sequence is 13 residues long. Trimming left V 7 bases short and J 6 bases short, with 13 bases between. DNA of the CDR3: TGTGCCAGCATCCAAGGGGGGGCCAATGAGCAGTTCTTC. Translation: CASIQGGANEQFF.

Regarding this clone: At one of its ends the junction is not consistent with the germline gene, which may arise from a read error. This chain joins TRBV2 and TRBJ1-1; D is uncertain. The CDR3 runs 14 residues. CDR1 SNHLY and CDR2 FYNNEI come from the germline V gene. The CDR3 is CASSVREGNSEAFF. DNA for the CDR3: TGTGCCAGCAGTGTAAGGGAGGGCAACAGTGAAGCTTTCTTT.

V and J are TRBV19 and TRBJ1-6; D unclear. The germline CDR1 and CDR2 sequences are LNHDA and SQIVND (reference sequence). The CDR3 has 15 residues. Trimming took off 3 bases at V and 4 bases at J, with 10 bases between the two ends. DNA for the CDR3: TGTGCCAGTAGTATTGCAAACTCATATAATTCACCCCTCCACTTT. It yields the protein CASSIANSYNSPLHF. Supplemented by reference TRBV19 and TRBJ1-6, the full variable domain reads DGGITQSPKYLFRKEGQNVTLSCEQNLNHDAMYWYRQDPGQGLRLIYYSQIVNDFQKGDIAEGYSVSREKKESFPLTVTSAQKNPTAFYLCASSIANSYNSPLHFGNGTRLTVT.

V and J are TRBV10-3 and TRBJ1-3; TRBD1 matches 8 bases. V shed 10 bases, J shed 4 bases, and the junction held 3 bases outside the gene matches. This CDR3 contains 12 residues. In germline, CDR1 is ENHRY, CDR2 SYGVKD. In nucleotides, the CDR3 is TGTGCCAGCCGGGACAGGGGAAACACCATATATTTT. Its protein product is CASRDRGNTIYF.

The chain's CDR3 is CASSLGFGGTDTQYF. The CDR3 nucleotides read TGTGCCAGCAGCTTAGGATTCGGGGGGACAGATACGCAGTATTTT. The chain links TRBV11-1 to TRBJ2-3; 7 bases are a match to TRBD2. Per the germline V gene, CDR1 is SGHAT and CDR2 is FQDESV (reference sequence). CDR3 length equals 15 residues. V lost 1 base and J lost 3; bases outside the gene matches: 4.

CDR3 DNA: TGTGCCAGTAGGGGGGGGAGCGACTACGAGCAGTACTTC. Amino acids: CASRGGSDYEQYF. The J gene is TRBJ2-7, the V gene TRBV19; 7 positions match TRBD2. The germline gives CDR1 LNHDA, CDR2 SQIVND (reference sequence). The CDR3 totals 13 residues. Trimming cost V 6 bases and J 3 bases; bases outside gene matches: 5.

V usage is TRBV10-3 and J usage is TRBJ2-5; D unclear. This CDR3 has 15 residues. Germline-derived CDR1 and CDR2 are ENHRY and SYGVKD. V lost 4 bases, J lost 2 bases, and 14 bases lay in between. CDR3 in amino acids: CAISGNQATQETQYF. The CDR3 DNA sequence: TGTGCCATCAGTGGCAACCAGGCCACTCAAGAGACCCAGTACTTC.

The chain combines TRBV30 with TRBJ1-1; D unclear. The V gene's germline CDR1 is GTSNPN and CDR2 SVGIG (reference sequence). V dropped 5 bases and J dropped 5 bases, with 15 bases sitting between them. The CDR3 loop spans 13 amino acids. CDR3 region: CAWGLTSGTEAFF. CDR3 DNA sequence: TGTGCCTGGGGCCTCACCTCGGGTACTGAAGCTTTCTTT.

The chain links TRBV10-2 to TRBJ1-2, with a weak D call TRBD1 (6 bases). Trimming removed 10 bases at V and 6 bases at J, with 27 bases between. This CDR3 contains 16 residues. Per germline, CDR1 WSHSY and CDR2 SAAADI. The CDR3 DNA reads TGCGCCACCACTTCCCAGGGGTGGCAGGGAAGAGATGGCTACACCTTC. This sequence encodes CATTSQGWQGRDGYTF.

With regard to this clone: Its ends do not fully match the called genes, so a read error is possible. V and J are TRBV4-1 and TRBJ1-2, with D tentatively TRBD1 (6 bases). Germline V CDR1 and CDR2: MGHRA, YSYEKL. The CDR3 contains 17 residues. The CDR3 nucleotides are TGCCCCAGCAGCCGACCCCTTTTAGCAGGGGTGGGGTATGGCTACACCTTC. Encoded protein: CPSSRPLLAGVGYGYTF.

The gene calls are TRBV19 and TRBJ1-1; D gene ambiguous. Germline lookup yields CDR1 LNHDA and CDR2 SQIVND (reference sequence). This CDR3 contains 13 residues. Trimming left V 0 bases short and J 7 bases short, with 9 bases between. The DNA for the CDR3 is TGTGCCAGTAGTATAGAGGCCCGCTTTGAAGCTTTCTTT. It codes for CASSIEARFEAFF.

The CDR3 region is CATSDGQGGSDGYTF. The CDR3 bases are TGTGCCACCAGTGATGGACAGGGAGGGAGCGATGGCTACACCTTC. This chain joins TRBV24-1 and TRBJ1-2, with 8 bases fitting TRBD1. The CDR3 loop spans 15 amino acids. The V gene end was trimmed by 3 bases and the J gene end by 6 bases; junction bases not matched to a gene: 8. In germline, CDR1 is KGHDR, CDR2 SFDVKD.

The chain couples TRBV2 to TRBJ2-1; 11 bases are a match to TRBD1. Germline CDR1 and CDR2: SNHLY and FYNNEI. The CDR3 spans 21 residues. The ends lost 5 bases at V and 7 bases at J; junction bases unmatched: 25. This CDR3 is CASSHSVSRSGQGAMQNEQFF. As DNA, the CDR3 is TGTGCCAGCAGTCATAGCGTTTCTAGGAGCGGACAGGGGGCGATGCAGAATGAGCAGTTCTTC.

This chain's CDR3 is CANPGGGTGSTTNEKLFF. In DNA form, the CDR3 reads TGTGCCAACCCCGGAGGAGGGACAGGGTCAACGACTAATGAAAAACTGTTTTTT. The chain carries TRBV19 and TRBJ1-4; 9 nucleotides match TRBD1. The CDR3 length is 18 residues. J gave up 2 bases and V 10 bases, and 17 bases lay outside the gene matches. Germline CDR1 is LNHDA and CDR2 is SQIVND (reference sequence).

The chain is built from TRBV21-1 and TRBJ1-2; the D call in the table, TRBD1, was not verified against the DNA. TRBV21-1 is listed as a pseudogene. The CDR3 is made up of 15 amino acids. The CDR3 sequence is CAGDGTGGLDYGYTF. The CDR3 nucleotides are TGTGCCGGTGACGGGACAGGGGGCTTGGACTATGGCTACACCTTC.

The rearrangement uses TRBV7-6 and TRBJ1-3; a possible D gene is TRBD1 (5 bases). Trimming left V 3 bases short and J 2 bases short, with 8 bases between. The CDR3 contains 14 residues. Per the germline V gene, CDR1 is SGHVS and CDR2 is FNYEAQ. CDR3 region: CASSFQGTGNTIYF. In DNA, the CDR3 is TGTGCCAGCAGCTTCCAGGGCACTGGAAACACCATATATTTT.

V gene TRBV6-5 combines with J gene TRBJ1-5, with 7 nucleotides matching TRBD1. Germline V gene sequence: CDR1 MNHEY, CDR2 SVGAGI. V was pared by 6 bases and J by 6 bases, with 11 bases of the junction left unmatched. This CDR3 has 15 residues. Here the CDR3 reads CASRDGQARSQPQHF. CDR3 bases: TGTGCCAGCAGGGACGGACAGGCGAGAAGTCAGCCCCAGCATTTT.

The genes are TRBV10-3 and TRBJ1-1; 7 positions match TRBD1. Germline V CDR1 and CDR2: ENHRY, SYGVKD. The trim removed 6 bases at V and 0 bases at J, leaving 4 bases unmatched. The CDR3 spans 14 residues. The CDR3 bases are TGTGCCATCAGGACCGGGACAGTGAACACTGAAGCTTTCTTT. This encodes CAIRTGTVNTEAFF.

The chain carries TRBV5-1 and TRBJ1-1; D is unresolved. CDR3 size: 13 residues. V dropped 4 bases and J dropped 7 bases, with 14 bases sitting between them. CDR1 and CDR2 (germline): SGHRS, YFSETQ. The CDR3 sequence: CASSPPSYGEAFF. CDR3 coding DNA: TGCGCCAGCAGCCCGCCGAGTTATGGTGAAGCTTTCTTT.

The chain uses TRBV6-6 and TRBJ1-3; TRBD1 aligns across 7 bases. The CDR3 is made up of 11 amino acids. V trimming: 10 bases; J trimming: 11 bases; junction bases outside the gene matches: 8. Germline V gene lookup returns CDR1 MNHNY and CDR2 SVGAGI (reference sequence). The CDR3 bases are TGTGCCACGCACTACAGGGGATCCATATATTTT. Translated: CATHYRGSIYF.

The chain combines TRBV19 with TRBJ1-6, with a weak D call TRBD1 (5 bases). CDR1 is LNHDA, CDR2 SQIVND, per germline (reference sequence). Trimming cost V 7 bases and J 6 bases, with 10 bases left between them. This CDR3 spans 13 amino acids. The chain's CDR3 is CASIPGFNSPLHF. In DNA form, the CDR3 reads TGTGCCAGTATACCAGGGTTTAATTCACCCCTCCACTTT.

The V gene is TRBV14, the J gene TRBJ1-1; 9 bases are shared with TRBD1. J gave up 3 bases and V 2 bases, and 7 bases lay outside the gene matches. Germline V gene data show CDR1 as SGHDN and CDR2 as FVKESK. The CDR3 totals 16 residues. The CDR3 region is CASSQPGQGEHTEAFF. The CDR3 DNA sequence: TGTGCCAGCAGCCAACCGGGACAGGGAGAGCACACTGAAGCTTTCTTT.

The chain has TRBV6-5 and TRBJ1-6; 7 bases line up with TRBD1. The CDR3 sequence is 13 residues long. Trimming at V came to 2 bases and at J to 10 bases, leaving 2 bases not matched to a gene. Germline CDR1 reads MNHEY; CDR2 reads SVGAGI. CDR3 nucleotide sequence: TGTGCCAGCAGTTACGGGACAGTCTCACCCCTCCACTTT. It encodes CASSYGTVSPLHF.

This chain links TRBV2 with TRBJ1-6; 9 positions agree with TRBD1. The J segment lost 8 bases and the V segment lost 6 bases, leaving 8 bases of the junction unmatched. The CDR3 has 15 amino acids. Germline assignment: CDR1 SNHLY and CDR2 FYNNEI. CDR3 sequence: CASRPGTGWDSPLHF. CDR3 DNA: TGTGCCAGCAGGCCGGGGACAGGGTGGGATTCACCCCTCCACTTT.

The chain is built from TRBV6-5 and TRBJ1-2; D gene uncertain. The CDR3 runs 12 residues. The germline V and J ends were trimmed by 6 bases and 6 bases, with 11 bases remaining between them. Germline loops: CDR1 MNHEY, CDR2 SVGAGI. The DNA of the CDR3 is TGTGCCAGCAGCCGTGGCCTGGATGGCTACACCTTC. Its translation: CASSRGLDGYTF.

The chain joins TRBV6-6 to TRBJ1-4; D might be TRBD1 (5 bases). Trimming removed 7 bases from V and 7 bases from J, with 13 bases in between. The length of the CDR3 is 13 residues. Germline CDR1 reads MNHNY; CDR2 reads SVGAGI (reference sequence). The CDR3: CASMRAGSEKLFF. In nucleotides, the CDR3 is TGTGCCAGCATGAGAGCAGGGTCTGAAAAACTGTTTTTT.